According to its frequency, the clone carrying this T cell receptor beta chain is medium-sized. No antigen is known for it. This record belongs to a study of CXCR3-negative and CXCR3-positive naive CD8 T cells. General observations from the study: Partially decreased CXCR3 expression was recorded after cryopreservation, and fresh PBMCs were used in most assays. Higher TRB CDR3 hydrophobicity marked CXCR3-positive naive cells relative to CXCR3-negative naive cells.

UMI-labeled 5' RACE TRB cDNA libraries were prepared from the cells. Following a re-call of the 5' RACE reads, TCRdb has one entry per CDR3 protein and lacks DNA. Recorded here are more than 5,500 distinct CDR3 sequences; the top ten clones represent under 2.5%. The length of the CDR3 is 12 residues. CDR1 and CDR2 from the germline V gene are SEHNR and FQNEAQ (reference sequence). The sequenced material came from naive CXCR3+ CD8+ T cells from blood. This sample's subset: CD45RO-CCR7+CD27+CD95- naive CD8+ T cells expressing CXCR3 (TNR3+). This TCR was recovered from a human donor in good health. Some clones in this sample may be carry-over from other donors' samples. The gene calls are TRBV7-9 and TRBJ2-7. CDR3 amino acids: CASSLNPYEQYF.